A single sample gave rise to the 16 T cell receptor beta chains below, sequenced in a study of shared clonotypes between healthy human individuals. The method was immunoSEQ multiplex PCR; TCRdb's version includes in-frame clones alone and lacks a portion of them. The sample has roughly 2.2 million clones, less than 95% seen once. Sequencing used naive CD4+ T cells from PBMCs. Sample subset: CD45RA+ positively selected. These TCRs come from a man between 18 and 35 years old in good health. Some clones in this sample may be carry-over from other donors' samples.

This clone was detected once. The sample holds other DNA sequences that translate to the same CDR3. The CDR3 DNA sequence: TGCGCCAGCAGCTTAGGGGAATACACTGAAGCTTTCTTT. This translates into CASSLGEYTEAFF. The rearrangement links TRBV5-1 to TRBJ1-1, with TRBD1 as a possible D gene (5 bases). Per germline, CDR1 SGHRS and CDR2 YFSETQ. With 2 bases removed from V and 3 bases from J, the gap between germline ends came to 8 bases. This CDR3 spans 13 amino acids.

This CDR3 reads CASSYSGQELNTEAFF. The CDR3 bases are TGTGCCAGCAGTTACTCGGGGCAGGAATTGAACACTGAAGCTTTCTTT. The chain employs TRBV6-5 and TRBJ1-1; a weak D match, TRBD1 (5 bases). Germline V lookup: CDR1 MNHEY, CDR2 SVGAGI. The CDR3 consists of 16 residues. V was clipped by 0 bases and J by 0 bases, with 11 bases between them.

The chain employs TRBV28 and TRBJ1-2; D is unclear. The CDR3 consists of 12 residues. Trimming took 2 bases from V and 10 from J, leaving 11 bases between them. The germline gives CDR1 MDHEN, CDR2 SYDVKM. The CDR3 loop is CASSLPPSHYTF. The CDR3 region has the DNA TGTGCCAGCAGTTTACCTCCTAGCCACTACACCTTC.

This chain joins TRBV27 and TRBJ2-3; no firm D call. This CDR3 contains 13 residues. Germline-derived CDR1 and CDR2 are MNHEY and SMNVEV (reference sequence). Trimming took 6 bases from V and 2 from J, leaving 9 bases between them. The CDR3 sequence is CASSFLITDTQYF. The CDR3 nucleotides read TGTGCCAGCAGCTTCCTAATCACAGATACGCAGTATTTT.

The table lists this clone with a count of one. The gene calls are TRBV28 and TRBJ1-4; possibly TRBD1 for D (6 bases). Trimming removed 4 bases at V and 5 bases at J, with 17 bases between. This CDR3 is 16 amino acids long. Germline lookup yields CDR1 MDHEN and CDR2 SYDVKM. DNA for the CDR3: TGTGCCAGCAGTTCCCCCCGGGACATGAAGAATGAAAAACTGTTTTTT. This encodes CASSSPRDMKNEKLFF.

This chain connects TRBV19 to TRBJ1-1; a weak D match, TRBD1 (6 bases). The CDR3 totals 14 residues. The V end was cut by 8 bases, the J end by 4 bases, with 17 bases between. Germline V gives CDR1 LNHDA, CDR2 SQIVND (reference sequence). CDR3 loop: CASGGGRFFTEAFF. CDR3 coding DNA: TGTGCCAGTGGGGGGGGCAGATTCTTCACTGAAGCTTTCTTT. Supplemented by reference TRBV19 and TRBJ1-1, the full variable domain reads DGGITQSPKYLFRKEGQNVTLSCEQNLNHDAMYWYRQDPGQGLRLIYYSQIVNDFQKGDIAEGYSVSREKKESFPLTVTSAQKNPTAFYLCASGGGRFFTEAFFGQGTRLTVV.

The rearrangement uses TRBV6-5 and TRBJ2-7; 7 nucleotides match TRBD1. The CDR3 length is 13 residues. V lost 8 bases to trimming and J lost 2 bases; unmatched junction nucleotides: 6. The V gene's germline CDR1 is MNHEY and CDR2 SVGAGI. CDR3 sequence reads: CASGNRGPYEQYF. DNA of the CDR3: TGTGCCAGCGGAAACAGGGGTCCCTACGAGCAGTACTTC.

The chain joins TRBV7-3 to TRBJ2-7; D call uncertain. Between the trimmed V and J ends, which lost 1 base and 1 base, there was a span of 11 bases. CDR1 SGHTA and CDR2 FQGTGA come from the germline V gene. CDR3 size: 15 residues. The CDR3 coding sequence is TGTGCCAGCAGCTTAATTGGCGGAGCGTCCTACGAGCAGTACTTC. Translation gives CASSLIGGASYEQYF.

Comment on this clone: Other DNA sequences within the sample encode an identical CDR3. V and J are TRBV5-1 and TRBJ2-5; D is tentatively TRBD1 or TRBD2 (6 bases each). Trimming cost V 5 bases and J 1 base, with 9 bases left between them. The CDR3 contains 13 residues. Germline V gene sequence: CDR1 SGHRS, CDR2 YFSETQ. CDR3 nucleotide sequence: TGCGCCAGCAGTGGGGGGCCCCAAGAGACCCAGTACTTC. Its translation: CASSGGPQETQYF.

V usage is TRBV5-1 and J usage is TRBJ1-2; TRBD1 might be the D (5 bases). The germline V gene has CDR1 SGHRS and CDR2 YFSETQ. The CDR3 sequence is 12 residues long. Trimming stripped 4 bases from V and 3 bases from J, with 7 bases between. The CDR3 spells CASSRGDYGYTF. The CDR3 nucleotides are TGCGCCAGCAGCCGAGGGGACTATGGCTACACCTTC.

The chain joins TRBV9 to TRBJ2-7; maybe TRBD2 (5 bases). Germline V gene lookup returns CDR1 SGDLS and CDR2 YYNGEE. Deletions cut 0 bases from V and 3 bases from J, with 10 bases between. This CDR3 has 14 residues. CDR3 in amino acids: CASSVGGNDYEQYF. The CDR3 nucleotides read TGTGCCAGCAGCGTAGGAGGGAATGACTACGAGCAGTACTTC.

The J gene is TRBJ2-1, the V gene TRBV28; 9 positions match TRBD2. Losses at the gene ends were 6 bases for V and 1 base for J; bases not matched to a gene: 4. Germline CDR1 is MDHEN and CDR2 is SYDVKM. This CDR3 is built from 15 residues. In DNA form, the CDR3 reads TGTGCCAGCAGCTCTAGCGGGACATCCTACAATGAGCAGTTCTTC. This sequence encodes CASSSSGTSYNEQFF.

The gene calls are TRBV5-1 and TRBJ2-7; D unclear. V was cut by 3 bases and J by 7 bases, with 11 bases left in between. CDR3 length: 12 residues. Germline V CDR1 and CDR2: SGHRS, YFSETQ. This chain's CDR3 is CASSSKNGEQYF. The CDR3 DNA follows: TGCGCCAGCAGCTCGAAGAACGGTGAGCAGTACTTC.

In regard to this clone: The same CDR3 arises from other DNA sequences in this sample as well. V gene TRBV18 combines with J gene TRBJ2-1, with D possibly being TRBD2 (5 bases). Germline values: CDR1 KGHSH, CDR2 LQKENI. The CDR3 consists of 13 residues. The V and J ends lost 0 bases and 8 bases respectively, with 8 bases between them. The CDR3 reads CASSPPGRDEQFF. The CDR3 DNA reads as TGTGCCAGCTCACCACCTGGGCGGGATGAGCAGTTCTTC.

The V and J genes are TRBV7-9 and TRBJ1-2; TRBD1 is a possible D gene (5 bases). CDR1 is SEHNR, CDR2 FQNEAQ, per germline (reference sequence). The CDR3 runs to 15 residues. Trimming took 1 base from V and 8 from J, leaving 17 bases between them. The CDR3 sequence: CASSLGVAGLKGYTF. CDR3 DNA: TGTGCCAGCAGCTTAGGGGTTGCGGGACTAAAAGGCTACACCTTC.

The chain uses TRBV5-1 and TRBJ1-1; D may be TRBD1 (5 bases). In germline, CDR1 is SGHRS, CDR2 YFSETQ. V lost 0 bases to trimming and J lost 8 bases, with 14 bases between them. There are 14 residues in the CDR3. The CDR3 DNA is TGCGCCAGCAGCTTGGGGGCAGGGCAAGGAGAAGCTTTCTTT. Translating gives CASSLGAGQGEAFF.